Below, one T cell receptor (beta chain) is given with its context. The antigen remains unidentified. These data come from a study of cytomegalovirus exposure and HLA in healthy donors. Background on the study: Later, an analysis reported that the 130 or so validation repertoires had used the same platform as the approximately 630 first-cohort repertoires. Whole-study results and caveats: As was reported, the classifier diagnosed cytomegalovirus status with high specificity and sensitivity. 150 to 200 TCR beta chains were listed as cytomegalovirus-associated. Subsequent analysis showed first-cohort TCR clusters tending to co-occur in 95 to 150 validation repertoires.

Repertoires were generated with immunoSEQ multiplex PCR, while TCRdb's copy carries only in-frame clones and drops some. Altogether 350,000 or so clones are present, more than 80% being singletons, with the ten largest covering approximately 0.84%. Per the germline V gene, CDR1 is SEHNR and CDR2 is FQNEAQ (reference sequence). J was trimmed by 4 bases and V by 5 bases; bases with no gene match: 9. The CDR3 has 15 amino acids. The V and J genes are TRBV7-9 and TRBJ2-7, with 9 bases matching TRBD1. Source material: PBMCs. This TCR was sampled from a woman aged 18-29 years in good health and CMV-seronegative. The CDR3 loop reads CASSPGQGPGYEQYF. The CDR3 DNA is TGTGCCAGCAGCCCGGGACAGGGCCCAGGGTACGAGCAGTACTTC.